This T cell receptor beta chain was recovered during a study of radiation and T cells in renal cell carcinoma. Generated by immunoSEQ multiplex PCR, the TCRdb table keeps only in-frame clones and is missing some. The sample consists of tens of thousands of clones, 82% of them appearing once. Time point here: baseline pretreatment blood. The sample's treatment: 15 Gy SBRT to primary tumor, nephrectomy 4 weeks later. The V gene lost 4 bases and the J gene lost 8 bases, with 21 bases spanning the gap. The CDR3 spans 16 residues. Germline CDR1 is SGHTA and CDR2 is FQGNSA. V is TRBV7-2 and J is TRBJ2-1, with D perhaps TRBD1 or TRBD2 (6 bases each). The origin of this receptor is a man aged 60 to 75 with renal cell carcinoma. This specimen consisted of blood, obtained from a patient whose treatment included radiotherapy and nephrectomy. CDR3 nucleotides: TGTGCCAGCAGCTCACCGACTAGACAAAGGGGGGATGAGCAGTTCTTC. Protein product: CASSSPTRQRGDEQFF.